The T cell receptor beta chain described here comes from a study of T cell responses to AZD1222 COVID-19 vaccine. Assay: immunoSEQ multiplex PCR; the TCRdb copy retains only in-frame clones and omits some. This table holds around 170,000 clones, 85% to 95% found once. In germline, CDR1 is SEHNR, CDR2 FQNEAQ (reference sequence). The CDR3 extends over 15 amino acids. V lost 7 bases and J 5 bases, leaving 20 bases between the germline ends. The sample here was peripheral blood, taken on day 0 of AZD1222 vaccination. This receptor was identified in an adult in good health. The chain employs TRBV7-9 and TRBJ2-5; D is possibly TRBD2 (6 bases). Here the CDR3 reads CASTFVGGALETQYF. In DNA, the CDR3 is TGTGCCAGCACCTTCGTTGGCGGGGCATTGGAGACCCAGTACTTC.